The 14 T cell receptor beta chains in this list originate from one sample, sequenced in a study of blood T cells in healthy people across ages. The use of a sample-barcoded 5' primer and a J-beta primer mix characterized a second PCR of roughly 6 to 11 cycles. TCRdb redid the calling of the 5' RACE reads with MiXCR, one entry per CDR3 protein. The sample yields fewer than 800,000 distinct CDR3 sequences, roughly 25% seen once. The same sample was also used in a study of T cells of mothers and their children.

The sample comprised blood. The receptors shown here come from a boy aged 5-17 years in good health.

This sequence joins TRBV12-3 or TRBV12-4 and TRBJ2-2; tentative D call: TRBD2 (6 bases). With 3 bases removed from V and 3 bases from J, the gap between germline ends came to 8 bases. The CDR3 has 14 amino acids. CDR3 coding DNA: TGTGCCAGCAGTTTTGGGACTGACACCGGGGAGCTGTTTTTT. It translates to CASSFGTDTGELFF.

In this sample, this clonotype turned up a few times. CDR3 amino acids: CASKEGPGNEQFF. CDR3 in DNA: TGTGCCAGCAAGGAAGGCCCCGGCAATGAGCAGTTCTTC. The chain uses TRBV7-9 and TRBJ2-1; D unresolved. The CDR3 totals 13 residues. Trimming cost V 7 bases and J 6 bases, with 13 bases left between them. The germline V gene encodes CDR1 SEHNR and CDR2 FQNEAQ (reference sequence).

A few counts support this clonotype. The chain is built from TRBV7-2 and TRBJ1-6; 10 bases are a match to TRBD1. The germline CDR1 and CDR2 sequences are SGHTA and FQGNSA. The CDR3 contains 14 residues. J gave up 8 bases and V 5 bases, and 3 bases lay outside the gene matches. The CDR3 loop is CASSLGTGDSPLHF. The CDR3 DNA reads as TGTGCCAGCAGCCTGGGGACAGGGGATTCACCCCTCCACTTT.

This clonotype has more than one count but fewer than ten. The chain recombines TRBV7-9 with TRBJ2-7, with D possibly TRBD1 on 6 matching bases. The CDR3 is 15 amino acids. Germline lookup yields CDR1 SEHNR and CDR2 FQNEAQ (reference sequence). Trimming removed 2 bases from V and 3 bases from J, with 14 bases in between. The CDR3 nucleotides read TGTGCCAGCAGCTTATCAGGGGAGAAATTCTACGAGCAGTACTTC. It codes for CASSLSGEKFYEQYF.

The chain links TRBV20-1 to TRBJ1-3; D perhaps matches TRBD1 (5 bases). Germline V gene data show CDR1 as DFQATT and CDR2 as SNEGSKA (reference sequence). Trimming left V 8 bases short and J 4 bases short, with 9 bases between. CDR3 length: 11 residues. The CDR3 DNA sequence: TGCAGTACAAACAGGGGAAACACCATATATTTT. This encodes CSTNRGNTIYF.

This clonotype was detected a few times. The chain links TRBV7-9 to TRBJ2-6; D unresolved. V was shortened by 7 bases and J by 1 base, with 8 bases between the two germline ends. This CDR3 contains 14 residues. From germline, CDR1 is SEHNR and CDR2 FQNEAQ (reference sequence). This CDR3 is CASIAGSGANVLTF. The CDR3 coding sequence is TGTGCCAGCATCGCTGGATCTGGGGCCAACGTCCTGACTTTC.

This clonotype turned up a few times. The chain is built from TRBV20-1 and TRBJ2-1, with D maybe TRBD2 (6 bases). V was shortened by 6 bases and J by 3 bases, with 9 bases between the two germline ends. CDR3 length: 12 amino acids. CDR1 is DFQATT, CDR2 SNEGSKA, per germline (reference sequence). CDR3 in amino acids: CSAEGGYNEQFF. CDR3 coding DNA: TGCAGTGCGGAGGGCGGCTACAATGAGCAGTTCTTC.

This clonotype has just a few counts. The V gene is TRBV27, the J gene TRBJ2-1; weak D call: TRBD2 (5 bases). Germline loops: CDR1 MNHEY, CDR2 SMNVEV (reference sequence). Trimming shortened V by 0 bases and J by 2 bases, and 5 bases separated the two germline ends. This CDR3 has 14 amino acids. This CDR3 reads CASSLSRAYNEQFF. The DNA of the CDR3 is TGTGCCAGCAGTTTATCGCGGGCCTACAATGAGCAGTTCTTC.

This rearrangement joins TRBV4-1 to TRBJ2-2, with D hard to call. CDR3 length: 14 residues. V was clipped by 3 bases and J by 5 bases, with 10 bases between them. CDR1 is MGHRA, CDR2 YSYEKL, per germline. CDR3 sequence reads: CASSHLDPTGELFF. DNA of the CDR3: TGCGCCAGCAGCCACCTAGATCCAACCGGGGAGCTGTTTTTT.

This clonotype turned up a few times. This chain uses TRBV25-1 with TRBJ2-5; 8 nucleotides agree with TRBD1. The CDR3 has 16 residues. After removal of 2 bases from V and 2 bases from J, the junction contained 7 bases not matched to a gene. The germline V gene encodes CDR1 MGHDK and CDR2 SYGVNS. The CDR3 bases are TGTGCCAGCAGTGAACCCAGGGGGCCTTCTCAAGAGACCCAGTACTTC. This sequence encodes CASSEPRGPSQETQYF.

This chain uses TRBV6-5 with TRBJ1-2; 7 nucleotides match TRBD1. The V gene's germline CDR1 is MNHEY and CDR2 SVGAGI. CDR3 length: 15 residues. Losses at the gene ends were 5 bases for V and 0 bases for J; bases not matched to a gene: 6. The DNA for the CDR3 is TGTGCCAGCAGTAGGTACAGGGGCCCTAACTATGGCTACACCTTC. It is translated as CASSRYRGPNYGYTF.

This clonotype occurred a few times. CDR3 amino acids: CSASESPGGEQYF. In nucleotides, the CDR3 is TGCAGTGCCTCGGAGTCCCCCGGCGGCGAGCAGTACTTC. The chain carries TRBV20-1 and TRBJ2-5; D not resolved. The J call may be incorrect, as the DNA end agrees better with TRBJ2-7. From germline, CDR1 is DFQATT and CDR2 SNEGSKA (reference sequence). The CDR3 runs 13 residues.

The gene calls are TRBV29-1 and TRBJ2-1; D gene uncertain. V lost 0 bases, J lost 4 bases, and 13 bases lay in between. This CDR3 has 15 amino acids. The germline CDR1 and CDR2 sequences are SQVTM and ANQGSEA. CDR3 sequence reads: CSVEDNNESYNEQFF. DNA of the CDR3: TGCAGCGTTGAAGATAATAACGAGTCATACAATGAGCAGTTCTTC.

This clonotype was detected a few times. The chain is built from TRBV5-1 and TRBJ2-1; 8 bases line up with TRBD2. Germline values: CDR1 SGHRS, CDR2 YFSETQ. This CDR3 contains 15 residues. J was trimmed by 6 bases and V by 0 bases; bases with no gene match: 5. This CDR3 reads CASSLASGRINEQFF. Written as DNA, the CDR3 is TGCGCCAGCAGCTTGGCTAGCGGGCGGATCAATGAGCAGTTCTTC.